This TCR beta chain appears in the sequencing data of a study of patients and donors after allogeneic stem cell transplantation. V shed 3 bases and J 8 bases; nucleotides not matched to a gene: 11. The CDR3 sequence is 16 residues long. Germline CDR1 is SGHAT and CDR2 is FQNNGV. TCRdb reanalysed the RT-PCR reads using MiXCR and keeps one entry per CDR3 protein. The sample lists some 880,000 distinct CDR3 sequences; more than 15% were seen once. The chain combines TRBV11-2 with TRBJ2-1; 9 bases are a match to TRBD1. The sample taken for sequencing was blood, either unsorted or a sorted T cell fraction (not recorded which). The TCR comes from a human donor who was either an allogeneic HSCT recipient or a stem cell or donor lymphocyte infusion donor (not recorded which). It is not recorded whose cells these are; they may come from a transplant donor. CDR3 sequence (DNA): TGTGCCAGCAGCTTTGGTTCACAGGGGGCAGGGTATGAGCAGTTCTTC. Translation gives CASSFGSQGAGYEQFF.